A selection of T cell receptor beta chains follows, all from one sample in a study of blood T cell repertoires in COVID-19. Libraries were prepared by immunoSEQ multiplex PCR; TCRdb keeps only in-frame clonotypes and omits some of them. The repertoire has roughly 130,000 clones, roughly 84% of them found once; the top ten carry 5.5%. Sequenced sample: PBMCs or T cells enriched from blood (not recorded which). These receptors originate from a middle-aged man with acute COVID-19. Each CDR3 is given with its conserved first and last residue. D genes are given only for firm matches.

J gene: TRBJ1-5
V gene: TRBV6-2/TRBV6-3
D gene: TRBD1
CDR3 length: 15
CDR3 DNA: TGTGCCAGCAGCCCGGGACAGGGGGAAACGGAGCCCCAGCATTTT
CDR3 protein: CASSPGQGETEPQHF

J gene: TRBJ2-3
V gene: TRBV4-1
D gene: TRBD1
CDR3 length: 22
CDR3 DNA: TGCGCCAGCAGCCAAGATGGGACGCACCGGACAGGACCCCGGGATAGCACAGATACGCAGTATTTT
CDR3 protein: CASSQDGTHRTGPRDSTDTQYF

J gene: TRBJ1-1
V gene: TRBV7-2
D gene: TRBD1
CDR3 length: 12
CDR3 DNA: TGTGCCAGCAGCAATCAGGGGGCGAAAGCTTTCTTT
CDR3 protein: CASSNQGAKAFF

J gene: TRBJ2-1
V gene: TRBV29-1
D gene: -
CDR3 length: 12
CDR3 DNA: TGCAGCGCCCAACAGACCTACAATGAGCAGTTCTTC
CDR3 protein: CSAQQTYNEQFF

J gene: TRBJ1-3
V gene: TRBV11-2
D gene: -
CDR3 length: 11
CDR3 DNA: TGTGCCAGCAGCCCGGGAGAAACCATATATTTT
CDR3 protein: CASSPGETIYF

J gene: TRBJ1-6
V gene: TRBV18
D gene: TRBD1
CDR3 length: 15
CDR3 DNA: TGTGCCAGCTCCTCGGGGGACAGTGGTAATTCACCCCTCCACTTT
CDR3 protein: CASSSGDSGNSPLHF

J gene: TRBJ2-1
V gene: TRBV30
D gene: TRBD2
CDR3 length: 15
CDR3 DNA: TGTGCCTGGAGCGTAGGACTAGCGGCCTACAATGAGCAGTTCTTC
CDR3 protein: CAWSVGLAAYNEQFF

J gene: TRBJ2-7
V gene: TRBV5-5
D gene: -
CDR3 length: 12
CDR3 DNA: TGTGCCAGCACGCGAGGCCTCTACGAGCAGTACTTC
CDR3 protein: CASTRGLYEQYF

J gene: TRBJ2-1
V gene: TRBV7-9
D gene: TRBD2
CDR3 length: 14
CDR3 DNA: TGTGCCAGCAGCCTCACAGCGGGAGGGACTGAGCAGTTCTTC
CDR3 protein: CASSLTAGGTEQFF

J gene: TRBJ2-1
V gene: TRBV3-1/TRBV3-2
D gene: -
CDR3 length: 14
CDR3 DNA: TGTGCCAGCAGCCCCCTTAGGGGTGGACATGAGCAGTTCTTC
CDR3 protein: CASSPLRGGHEQFF

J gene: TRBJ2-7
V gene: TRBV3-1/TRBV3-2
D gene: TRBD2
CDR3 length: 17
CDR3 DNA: TGTGCCAGCAGCCACGGGACTAGCGGGAGTATCGCCTACGAGCAGTACTTC
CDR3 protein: CASSHGTSGSIAYEQYF

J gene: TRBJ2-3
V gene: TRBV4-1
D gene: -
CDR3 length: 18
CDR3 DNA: TGCGCCAGCAGCCAGGATTACTTGGACGGAGGAGGCACAGATACGCAGTATTTT
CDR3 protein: CASSQDYLDGGGTDTQYF

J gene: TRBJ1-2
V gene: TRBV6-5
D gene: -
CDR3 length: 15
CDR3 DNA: TGTGCCAGCAGCCCCGTCTTCCCAGGGAACTATGGCTACACCTTC
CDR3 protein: CASSPVFPGNYGYTF

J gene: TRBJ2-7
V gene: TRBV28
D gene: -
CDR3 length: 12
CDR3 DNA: TGTGCCAGCAGTACCAGACTCTACGAGCAGTACTTC
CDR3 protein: CASSTRLYEQYF

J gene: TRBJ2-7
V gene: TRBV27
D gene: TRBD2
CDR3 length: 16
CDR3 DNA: TGTGCCAGCAGTATAACCGGGACTAGCGCAACCTACGAGCAGTACTTC
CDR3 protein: CASSITGTSATYEQYF

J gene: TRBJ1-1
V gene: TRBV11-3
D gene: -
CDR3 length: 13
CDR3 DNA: TGTGCCAGCAGCTTAGACCGAGGGACTGAAGCTTTCTTT
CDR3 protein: CASSLDRGTEAFF

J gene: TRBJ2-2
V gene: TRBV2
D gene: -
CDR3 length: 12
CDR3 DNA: TGTGCCAGCATCAGAGGTTCCGGGGAGCTGTTTTTT
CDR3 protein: CASIRGSGELFF

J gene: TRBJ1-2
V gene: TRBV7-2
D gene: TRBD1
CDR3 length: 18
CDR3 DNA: TGTGCCAGCAGCGCGAACAGGGGCCCCCTTCTTCTTAACTATGGCTACACCTTC
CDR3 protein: CASSANRGPLLLNYGYTF

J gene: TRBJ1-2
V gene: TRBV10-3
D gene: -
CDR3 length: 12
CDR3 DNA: TGTGCCATCACCGCGGCGGGTTATGGCTACACCTTC
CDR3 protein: CAITAAGYGYTF

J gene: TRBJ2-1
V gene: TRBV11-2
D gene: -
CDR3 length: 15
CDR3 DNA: TGTGCCAGCAGCTCGCAGACAGTTTTTTACAATGAGCAGTTCTTC
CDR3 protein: CASSSQTVFYNEQFF

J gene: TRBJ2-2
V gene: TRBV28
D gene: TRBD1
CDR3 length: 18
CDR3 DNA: TGTGCCAGCAGTTCCCCCCTGGATGGGACAGGAACCTCCGGGGAGCTGTTTTTT
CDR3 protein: CASSSPLDGTGTSGELFF

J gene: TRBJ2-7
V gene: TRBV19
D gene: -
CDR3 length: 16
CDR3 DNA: TGTGCCAGTAGTCCCGGAAGGAGCGCTGACTCCTACGAGCAGTACTTC
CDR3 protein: CASSPGRSADSYEQYF

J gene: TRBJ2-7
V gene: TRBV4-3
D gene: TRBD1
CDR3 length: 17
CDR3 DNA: TGCGCCAGCAGCCAAGTCCGACAGGGGGATAGGGGTTACGAGCAGTACTTC
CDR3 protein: CASSQVRQGDRGYEQYF